This T cell receptor (beta chain) was recorded in a study of OX40 agonist ivuxolimab in advanced cancers. The J segment lost 6 bases and the V segment lost 4 bases, leaving 5 bases of the junction unmatched. The CDR3 is made up of 14 amino acids. Germline CDR1 SGHTA, CDR2 FQGTGA. The method was immunoSEQ multiplex PCR; TCRdb's version includes in-frame clones alone and lacks a portion of them. In the table there are 45,000 or so clones, approximately 80% of which are singletons. To note about this clone: Its antigen remains unidentified.

Study-level points and caveats: CD4+ and CD8+ blood T cells expanded clonally by week 6 at 0.1 to 3.0 mg/kg.

This TCR was recovered from an adult with an advanced solid tumor such as melanoma, head and neck, liver or kidney cancer. This material consisted of CD4+ or CD8+ T cells sorted from blood, taken in a trial of the OX40 agonist ivuxolimab. The chain joins TRBV7-3 to TRBJ2-5, with TRBD1 matching 10 bases. The CDR3 loop is CASSSMGQGQTQYF. The DNA of the CDR3 is TGTGCCAGCAGCTCGATGGGACAGGGGCAGACCCAGTACTTC.